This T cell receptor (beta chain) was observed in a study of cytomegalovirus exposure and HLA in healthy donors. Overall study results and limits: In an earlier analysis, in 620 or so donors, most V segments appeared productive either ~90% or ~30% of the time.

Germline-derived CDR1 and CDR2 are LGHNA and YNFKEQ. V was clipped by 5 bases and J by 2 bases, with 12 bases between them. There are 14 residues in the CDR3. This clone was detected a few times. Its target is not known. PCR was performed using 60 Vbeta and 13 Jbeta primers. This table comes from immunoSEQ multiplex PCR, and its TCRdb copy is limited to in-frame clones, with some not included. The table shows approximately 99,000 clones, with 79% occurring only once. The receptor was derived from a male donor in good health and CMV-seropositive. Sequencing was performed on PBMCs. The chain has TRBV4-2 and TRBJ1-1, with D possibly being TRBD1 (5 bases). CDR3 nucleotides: TGTGCCAGCAGCTCCCCGACAGACAACACTGAAGCTTTCTTT. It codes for CASSSPTDNTEAFF.